These T cell receptor beta chains were read from a single sample in a study of blood T cell repertoires in COVID-19. Assay: immunoSEQ multiplex PCR; the TCRdb copy retains only in-frame clones and omits some. The sample carries hundreds of thousands of clones, around 85% recorded once. Sample: PBMCs or T cells enriched from blood (not recorded which). These receptors were taken from a woman in her forties or fifties in a cohort exposed to, infected with or recovered from COVID-19 (not recorded which). CDR3s include the opening cysteine and the closing phenylalanine or tryptophan. Each record gives: clone size, J gene, CDR3 length, V gene, D gene, CDR3 protein, CDR3 DNA. The D gene is left open where the match is weak. For some rows the clone size is stated as once, few or many, or as a class when expanded; others skip it.

>-|TRBJ2-7|13|TRBV2|TRBD1
CASNTDRGDEQYF
TGTGCCAGCAATACGGACAGGGGGGACGAGCAGTACTTC
>-|TRBJ1-6|14|TRBV2|TRBD1
CASSYRGGNSPLHF
TGTGCCAGCAGTTACAGGGGCGGCAATTCACCCCTCCACTTT
>-|TRBJ1-5|13|TRBV6-1|-
CASTTSFNQPQHF
TGTGCCAGCACCACAAGTTTCAATCAGCCCCAGCATTTT
>few|TRBJ2-5|14|TRBV28|TRBD1
CASSFSRGQETQYF
TGTGCCAGCAGTTTCTCCAGGGGGCAAGAGACCCAGTACTTC
>-|TRBJ2-3|15|TRBV5-1|TRBD2
CASSSGVAGIDTQYF
TGCGCCAGCAGCTCAGGGGTAGCGGGGATAGATACGCAGTATTTT
>-|TRBJ1-3|15|TRBV18|-
CASSPGLSSGNTIYF
TGTGCCAGCTCACCCGGACTTAGCTCTGGAAACACCATATATTTT
>-|TRBJ1-3|19|TRBV21-1|-
CASSNKGAITERPRNTIYF
TGTGCCAGCAGCAATAAGGGGGCTATAACCGAAAGACCGCGAAACACCATATATTTT
>-|TRBJ2-6|21|TRBV4-3|TRBD2
CASSHPIRQSGGAVGANVLTF
TGCGCCAGCAGCCACCCTATCCGCCAGAGCGGGGGGGCCGTTGGGGCCAACGTCCTGACTTTC
>-|TRBJ2-7|13|TRBV30|-
CAWGDGLSYEQYF
TGTGCCTGGGGAGACGGACTATCCTACGAGCAGTACTTC
>-|TRBJ2-3|15|TRBV27|-
CASSLLDRWRDTQYF
TGTGCCAGCAGTTTGTTAGACAGGTGGAGGGATACGCAGTATTTT
>once|TRBJ2-1|17|TRBV12-5|-
CASGLGAHAGINNEQFF
TGTGCTAGTGGTTTGGGGGCACATGCGGGGATAAACAATGAGCAGTTCTTC
>-|TRBJ2-1|12|TRBV10-3|TRBD2
CAISEGLAGAFF
TGTGCCATCAGTGAGGGACTAGCGGGGGCGTTCTTC
>-|TRBJ2-7|13|TRBV5-1|TRBD1
CASSPGQGDEQYF
TGCGCCAGCAGCCCCGGACAGGGGGACGAGCAGTACTTC
>once|TRBJ1-1|14|TRBV6-1|-
CASSDPNMNTEAFF
TGTGCCAGCAGTGACCCGAACATGAACACTGAAGCTTTCTTT
>-|TRBJ2-2|14|TRBV14|-
CASSHSPGTGELFF
TGTGCCAGCAGCCACTCCCCGGGGACCGGGGAGCTGTTTTTT
>-|TRBJ1-2|14|TRBV5-1|TRBD1
CASTFGTGANGYTF
TGCGCCAGCACTTTCGGAACAGGGGCGAATGGCTACACCTTC
>-|TRBJ1-2|15|TRBV9|-
CASSVGVTGAYGYTF
TGTGCCAGCAGCGTAGGGGTGACAGGCGCCTATGGCTACACCTTC
>few|TRBJ1-2|13|TRBV12-5|TRBD1
CASGIGTGNGYTF
TGTGCTAGTGGTATCGGGACAGGAAATGGCTACACCTTC
>-|TRBJ2-3|16|TRBV18|-
CASSLLETSRADTQYF
TGTGCCAGCTCCCTCCTAGAGACTAGTCGGGCAGATACGCAGTATTTT
>few|TRBJ2-3|15|TRBV27|-
CASSLEGGSTDTQYF
TGTGCCAGCAGTTTAGAGGGCGGTAGCACAGATACGCAGTATTTT
>few|TRBJ1-3|15|TRBV5-4|-
CASSQGTSSGNTIYF
TGTGCCAGCAGCCAAGGGACAAGCTCTGGAAACACCATATATTTT
>-|TRBJ2-3|14|TRBV24-1|-
CATSERGGTDTQYF
TGTGCCACCAGTGAGCGGGGCGGCACAGATACGCAGTATTTT
>-|TRBJ2-3|15|TRBV7-2|-
CASSLSVTSTDTQYF
TGTGCCAGCAGCTTAAGCGTAACTAGCACAGATACGCAGTATTTT